This is a list of T cell receptor beta chains from one sample in a study of OX40 agonist ivuxolimab in advanced cancers. Sequenced by immunoSEQ multiplex PCR; TCRdb stores in-frame clones only, minus some. The sample gives tens of thousands of clones, roughly nine tenths of which show up once; roughly 25% is in the top ten. The source material was CD4+ or CD8+ T cells sorted from blood, sampled in a trial of the OX40 agonist ivuxolimab. All receptors derive from an adult with an advanced solid tumor such as melanoma, head and neck, liver or kidney cancer. The CDR3 runs from the conserved cysteine through the conserved F or W. D genes are given only for firm matches. The listing skips clone size in some rows; elsewhere it reads once, few, many or a size class.

j_call: TRBJ2-1
d_call: NA
clone_size: NA
v_call: TRBV7-9
cdr3_nt: TGTGCCAGCAGCCCAAGAGGCCAGCGACCCGCCGATGAGCAGTTCTTC
cdr3_aa: CASSPRGQRPADEQFF

j_call: TRBJ1-1
d_call: NA
clone_size: NA
v_call: TRBV5-6
cdr3_nt: TGTGCCAGCAGCTTGGTCGGGGGCAATGACAACACTGAAGCTTTCTTT
cdr3_aa: CASSLVGGNDNTEAFF

j_call: TRBJ1-1
d_call: NA
clone_size: NA
v_call: TRBV30
cdr3_nt: TGTGCCTGGAAATTGAACACTGAAGCTTTCTTT
cdr3_aa: CAWKLNTEAFF

j_call: TRBJ1-4
d_call: NA
clone_size: NA
v_call: TRBV27
cdr3_nt: TGTGCCAGCAATCCGGGCCTCCCAGGGGAAAAACTGTTTTTT
cdr3_aa: CASNPGLPGEKLFF

j_call: TRBJ2-7
d_call: TRBD1
clone_size: NA
v_call: TRBV27
cdr3_nt: TGTGCCAGCGGTAGACAGGGTTCCTACGAGCAGTACTTC
cdr3_aa: CASGRQGSYEQYF

j_call: TRBJ1-5
d_call: NA
clone_size: few
v_call: TRBV6-6
cdr3_nt: TGTGCCAGCAGTTACTCGGGAGGGAATCAGCCCCAGCATTTT
cdr3_aa: CASSYSGGNQPQHF

j_call: TRBJ1-2
d_call: NA
clone_size: NA
v_call: TRBV6-6
cdr3_nt: TGTGCCAGCAGTTTCCACCCAGGGGACTATGGCTACACCTTC
cdr3_aa: CASSFHPGDYGYTF

j_call: TRBJ1-5
d_call: TRBD1
clone_size: NA
v_call: TRBV7-8
cdr3_nt: TGTGCCAGCAGCCTCGGGACAGGGAGTCAGCCCCAGCATTTT
cdr3_aa: CASSLGTGSQPQHF

j_call: TRBJ2-2
d_call: NA
clone_size: NA
v_call: TRBV27
cdr3_nt: TGTGCCAGCACCCTCTCGGGGCTGACCGGGGAGCTGTTTTTT
cdr3_aa: CASTLSGLTGELFF

j_call: TRBJ1-2
d_call: TRBD1
clone_size: NA
v_call: TRBV7-6
cdr3_nt: TGTGCCAGCAGCTCCCGGACAGGGCACTATGGCTACACCTTC
cdr3_aa: CASSSRTGHYGYTF

j_call: TRBJ2-5
d_call: NA
clone_size: NA
v_call: TRBV19
cdr3_nt: TGTGCCAGTAGTATTAGGGATCTATCGGGAGAGACCCAGTACTTC
cdr3_aa: CASSIRDLSGETQYF

j_call: TRBJ1-4
d_call: NA
clone_size: once
v_call: TRBV4-3
cdr3_nt: TGCGCCAGCAGCCAAGAAGGGAGGGCCGGCGAAAAACTGTTTTTT
cdr3_aa: CASSQEGRAGEKLFF

j_call: TRBJ2-1
d_call: NA
clone_size: once
v_call: TRBV27
cdr3_nt: TGTGCCAGCAGCGGGAGCGGGTACAATGAGCAGTTCTTC
cdr3_aa: CASSGSGYNEQFF

j_call: TRBJ2-1
d_call: TRBD2
clone_size: NA
v_call: TRBV4-2
cdr3_nt: TGTGCCAGCAGCCAAGATAGCGGGGGGGCCTACAATGAGCAGTTCTTC
cdr3_aa: CASSQDSGGAYNEQFF

j_call: TRBJ2-7
d_call: TRBD1
clone_size: NA
v_call: TRBV6-6
cdr3_nt: TGTGCCAGCAGCTCGATCGACAGGGTTTACGAGCAGTACTTC
cdr3_aa: CASSSIDRVYEQYF

j_call: TRBJ1-1
d_call: NA
clone_size: NA
v_call: TRBV11-1
cdr3_nt: TGTGCCAGCAGCTTAGCGCCGGAAGGGAACACTGAAGCTTTCTTT
cdr3_aa: CASSLAPEGNTEAFF

j_call: TRBJ2-3
d_call: NA
clone_size: NA
v_call: TRBV9
cdr3_nt: TGTGCCAGCAGCGCCCTCTTGAGCACAGATACGCAGTATTTT
cdr3_aa: CASSALLSTDTQYF

j_call: TRBJ1-1
d_call: NA
clone_size: NA
v_call: TRBV25-1
cdr3_nt: TGTGCCAGCAGTTTAGGCCGGTTAGAAGCTTTCTTT
cdr3_aa: CASSLGRLEAFF

j_call: TRBJ2-1
d_call: NA
clone_size: NA
v_call: TRBV9
cdr3_nt: TGTGCCAGCAGCTTCGGAGGGGATGAGCAGTTCTTC
cdr3_aa: CASSFGGDEQFF

j_call: TRBJ2-7
d_call: NA
clone_size: NA
v_call: TRBV5-6
cdr3_nt: TGTGCCAGCAGTCTTGGCACCCTGGAGCAGTACTTC
cdr3_aa: CASSLGTLEQYF

j_call: TRBJ1-1
d_call: TRBD1
clone_size: once
v_call: TRBV7-9
cdr3_nt: TGTGCCAGCAGACCTGACAGGGGGGAGAACACTGAAGCTTTCTTT
cdr3_aa: CASRPDRGENTEAFF

j_call: TRBJ1-1
d_call: NA
clone_size: NA
v_call: TRBV6-6
cdr3_nt: TGTGCCAGCAGTTTATTATCCGATGAAGCTTTCTTT
cdr3_aa: CASSLLSDEAFF

j_call: TRBJ2-7
d_call: TRBD2
clone_size: NA
v_call: TRBV7-9
cdr3_nt: TGTGCCAGCAGCTTCAGGGGACTAGCGGGAGGGCCGCCCCCCTACGAGCAGTACTTC
cdr3_aa: CASSFRGLAGGPPPYEQYF

j_call: TRBJ2-7
d_call: TRBD2
clone_size: once
v_call: TRBV2
cdr3_nt: TGTGCCAGCAGTGGGGGGGGGACCGTTCCCTACGAGCAGTACTTC
cdr3_aa: CASSGGGTVPYEQYF

j_call: TRBJ2-1
d_call: NA
clone_size: NA
v_call: TRBV6-5
cdr3_nt: TGTGCCAGCAGTTACTCGATTACGGGTGAGCAGTTCTTC
cdr3_aa: CASSYSITGEQFF

j_call: TRBJ2-5
d_call: NA
clone_size: NA
v_call: TRBV2
cdr3_nt: TGTGCCAGCAGTGATTCGGAATTGGAGACCCAGTACTTC
cdr3_aa: CASSDSELETQYF

j_call: TRBJ2-5
d_call: TRBD2
clone_size: large
v_call: TRBV15
cdr3_nt: TGTGCCACCAGCAGGCTAGCGGGAGAGACCCAGTACTTC
cdr3_aa: CATSRLAGETQYF

j_call: TRBJ2-5
d_call: TRBD1
clone_size: NA
v_call: TRBV11-2
cdr3_nt: TGTGCCAGCAGCCCGGGACAGAACCAAGAGACCCAGTACTTC
cdr3_aa: CASSPGQNQETQYF

j_call: TRBJ2-1
d_call: NA
clone_size: NA
v_call: TRBV7-9
cdr3_nt: TGTGCCAGCAGCTTCAATGAGCAGTTCTTC
cdr3_aa: CASSFNEQFF

j_call: TRBJ1-4
d_call: NA
clone_size: NA
v_call: TRBV9
cdr3_nt: TGTGCCAGCAGCGTAGCCGGAGCTAATGAAAAACTGTTTTTT
cdr3_aa: CASSVAGANEKLFF

j_call: TRBJ2-1
d_call: TRBD2
clone_size: NA
v_call: TRBV4-3
cdr3_nt: TGCGCCAGCAGCCAAGATGGCCTGACTAGCGGCAATGAGCAGTTCTTC
cdr3_aa: CASSQDGLTSGNEQFF

j_call: TRBJ2-3
d_call: TRBD1
clone_size: NA
v_call: TRBV7-2
cdr3_nt: TGTGCCACAACAGGGGGCGCGATTTTCGGCACAGATACGCAGTATTTT
cdr3_aa: CATTGGAIFGTDTQYF

j_call: TRBJ1-6
d_call: NA
clone_size: NA
v_call: TRBV7-9
cdr3_nt: TGTGCCAGCAGCTTACACAAAAAAGGGTCCCGGTCACCCCTCCACTTT
cdr3_aa: CASSLHKKGSRSPLHF

j_call: TRBJ2-7
d_call: NA
clone_size: NA
v_call: TRBV11-2
cdr3_nt: TGTGCCAGCAGCTTAGGACCAACCTACGAGCAGTACTTC
cdr3_aa: CASSLGPTYEQYF

j_call: TRBJ2-2
d_call: TRBD2
clone_size: NA
v_call: TRBV10-3
cdr3_nt: TGTGCCATAAGAAGGGGTAGCGGGAGTGGGCAAACCGGGGAGCTGTTTTTT
cdr3_aa: CAIRRGSGSGQTGELFF

j_call: TRBJ1-2
d_call: NA
clone_size: NA
v_call: TRBV28
cdr3_nt: TGTGCCAGCGGGTACTCGAGGGTGTATGGCTACACCTTC
cdr3_aa: CASGYSRVYGYTF

j_call: TRBJ2-5
d_call: TRBD1
clone_size: once
v_call: TRBV29-1
cdr3_nt: TGCAGCGTATGGACAGGTAGACAAGAGACCCAGTACTTC
cdr3_aa: CSVWTGRQETQYF

j_call: TRBJ2-2
d_call: NA
clone_size: once
v_call: TRBV6-5
cdr3_nt: TGTGCCAGCAGTTATGGAGTCACCGGGGAGCTGTTTTTT
cdr3_aa: CASSYGVTGELFF

j_call: TRBJ2-2
d_call: NA
clone_size: NA
v_call: TRBV27
cdr3_nt: TGTGCCAGCAGTTCCCCCATGCGAACCGGGGAGCTGTTTTTT
cdr3_aa: CASSSPMRTGELFF

j_call: TRBJ2-1
d_call: TRBD2
clone_size: once
v_call: TRBV13
cdr3_nt: TGTGCCAGCAGCTTAGAGGCTGAGCGGGGGCCCTACAATGAGCAGTTCTTC
cdr3_aa: CASSLEAERGPYNEQFF

j_call: TRBJ1-4
d_call: NA
clone_size: NA
v_call: TRBV4-1
cdr3_nt: TGCGCCAGCAGCCAAGATAACGGCTACGGGAACGAGATGTTTTTT
cdr3_aa: CASSQDNGYGNEMFF

j_call: TRBJ1-2
d_call: NA
clone_size: NA
v_call: TRBV5-6
cdr3_nt: TGTGCCAGCAGCTCCGCCAGGGGCCTACAATACTATGGCTACACCTTC
cdr3_aa: CASSSARGLQYYGYTF

j_call: TRBJ2-7
d_call: TRBD1
clone_size: NA
v_call: TRBV29-1
cdr3_nt: TGCAGCGTTGCGACAGGGGAAGAGGGTTACGAGCAGTACTTC
cdr3_aa: CSVATGEEGYEQYF

j_call: TRBJ2-3
d_call: NA
clone_size: NA
v_call: TRBV27
cdr3_nt: TGTGCCAGCAGTCCCCCTAGCGCGGAAGATACGCAGTATTTT
cdr3_aa: CASSPPSAEDTQYF

j_call: TRBJ1-2
d_call: TRBD1
clone_size: NA
v_call: TRBV4-3
cdr3_nt: TGCGCCAGCAGCCAAGATCTTTCTACAGGGGGTTTAAACTATGGCTACACCTTC
cdr3_aa: CASSQDLSTGGLNYGYTF

j_call: TRBJ2-5
d_call: TRBD2
clone_size: NA
v_call: TRBV6-4
cdr3_nt: TGTGCCGCCCTAAGGGCTAGCGGGAGACTGGGTGAGACCCAGTACTTC
cdr3_aa: CAALRASGRLGETQYF

j_call: TRBJ1-3
d_call: NA
clone_size: NA
v_call: TRBV9
cdr3_nt: TGTGCCAGCAGCATTGCGAACACCATATATTTT
cdr3_aa: CASSIANTIYF